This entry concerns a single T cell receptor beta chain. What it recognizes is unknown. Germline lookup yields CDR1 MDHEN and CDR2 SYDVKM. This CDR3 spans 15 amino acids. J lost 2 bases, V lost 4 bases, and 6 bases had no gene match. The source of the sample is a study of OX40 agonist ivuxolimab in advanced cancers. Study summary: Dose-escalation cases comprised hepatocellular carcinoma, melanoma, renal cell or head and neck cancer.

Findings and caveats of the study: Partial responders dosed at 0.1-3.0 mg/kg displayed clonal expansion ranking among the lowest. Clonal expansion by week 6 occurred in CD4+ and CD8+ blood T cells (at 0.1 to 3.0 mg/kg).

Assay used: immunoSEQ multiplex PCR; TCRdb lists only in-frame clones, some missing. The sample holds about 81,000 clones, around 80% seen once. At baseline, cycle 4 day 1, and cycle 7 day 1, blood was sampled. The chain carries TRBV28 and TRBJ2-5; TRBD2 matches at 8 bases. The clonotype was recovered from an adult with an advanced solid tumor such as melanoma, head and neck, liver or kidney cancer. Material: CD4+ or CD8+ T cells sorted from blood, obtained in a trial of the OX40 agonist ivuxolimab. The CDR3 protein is CASSSASGGQETQYF. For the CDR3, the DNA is TGTGCCAGCAGTTCCGCGTCGGGGGGGCAAGAGACCCAGTACTTC.